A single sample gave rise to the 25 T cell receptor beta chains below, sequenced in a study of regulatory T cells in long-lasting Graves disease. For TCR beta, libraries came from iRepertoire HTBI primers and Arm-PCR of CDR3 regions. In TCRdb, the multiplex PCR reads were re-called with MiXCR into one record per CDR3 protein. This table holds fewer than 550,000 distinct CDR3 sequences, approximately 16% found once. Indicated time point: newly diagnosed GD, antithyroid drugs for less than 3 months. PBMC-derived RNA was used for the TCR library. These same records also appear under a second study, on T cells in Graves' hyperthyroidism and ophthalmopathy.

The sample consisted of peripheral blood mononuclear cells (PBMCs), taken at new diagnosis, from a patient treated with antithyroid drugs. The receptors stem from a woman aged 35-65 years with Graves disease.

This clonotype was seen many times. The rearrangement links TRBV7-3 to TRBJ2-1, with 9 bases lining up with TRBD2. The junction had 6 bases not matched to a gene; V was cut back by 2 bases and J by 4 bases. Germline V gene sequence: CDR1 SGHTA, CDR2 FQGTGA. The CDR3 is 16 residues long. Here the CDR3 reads CASSLFGGGGYNEQFF. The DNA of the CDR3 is TGTGCCAGCAGCTTATTCGGCGGGGGGGGGTACAATGAGCAGTTCTTC.

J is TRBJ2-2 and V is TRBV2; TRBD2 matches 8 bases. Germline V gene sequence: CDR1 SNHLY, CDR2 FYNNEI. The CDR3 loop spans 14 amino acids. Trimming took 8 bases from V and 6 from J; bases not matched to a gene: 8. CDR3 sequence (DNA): TGTGCCAGCGCCGGGACTAGGTCGGCCGGGGAGCTGTTTTTT. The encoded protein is CASAGTRSAGELFF.

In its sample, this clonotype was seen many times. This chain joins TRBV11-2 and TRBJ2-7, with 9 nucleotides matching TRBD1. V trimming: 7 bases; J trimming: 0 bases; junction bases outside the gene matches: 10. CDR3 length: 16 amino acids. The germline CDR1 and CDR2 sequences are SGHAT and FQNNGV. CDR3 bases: TGTGCCAGCAACCCAAGGGACAGGGTAGGCTCCTACGAGCAGTACTTC. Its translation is CASNPRDRVGSYEQYF.

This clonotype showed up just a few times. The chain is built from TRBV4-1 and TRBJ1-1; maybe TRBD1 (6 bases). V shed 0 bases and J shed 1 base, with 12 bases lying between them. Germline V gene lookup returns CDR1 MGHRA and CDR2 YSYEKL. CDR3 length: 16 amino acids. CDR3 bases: TGCGCCAGCAGCCAAGAACAGGGAAGGACGAACACTGAAGCTTTCTTT. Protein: CASSQEQGRTNTEAFF.

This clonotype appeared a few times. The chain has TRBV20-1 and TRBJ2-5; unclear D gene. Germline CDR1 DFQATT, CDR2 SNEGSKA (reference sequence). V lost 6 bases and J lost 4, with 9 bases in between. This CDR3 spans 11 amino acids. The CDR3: CSAPKGETQYF. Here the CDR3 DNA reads TGCAGTGCCCCCAAGGGAGAGACCCAGTACTTC.

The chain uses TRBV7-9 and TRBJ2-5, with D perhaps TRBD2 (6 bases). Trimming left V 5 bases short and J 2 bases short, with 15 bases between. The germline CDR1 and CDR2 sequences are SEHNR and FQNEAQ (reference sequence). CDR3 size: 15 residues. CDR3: CASSPVEGLQETQYF. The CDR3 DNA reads TGTGCCAGCAGCCCAGTGGAGGGGCTACAAGAGACCCAGTACTTC.

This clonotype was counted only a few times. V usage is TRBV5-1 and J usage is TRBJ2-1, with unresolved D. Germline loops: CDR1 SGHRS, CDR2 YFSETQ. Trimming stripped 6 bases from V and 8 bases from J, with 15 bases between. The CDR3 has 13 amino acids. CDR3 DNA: TGCGCCAGCACCCCGAACCCTGGCGATGAGCAGTTCTTC. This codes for CASTPNPGDEQFF.

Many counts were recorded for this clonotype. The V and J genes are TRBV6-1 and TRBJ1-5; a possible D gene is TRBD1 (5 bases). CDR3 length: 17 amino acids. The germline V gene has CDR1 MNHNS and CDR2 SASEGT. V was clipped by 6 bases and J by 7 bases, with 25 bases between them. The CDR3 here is CASSAPPTAAVGQPQHF. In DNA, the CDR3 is TGTGCCAGCAGCGCCCCCCCGACAGCAGCGGTCGGGCAGCCCCAGCATTTT.

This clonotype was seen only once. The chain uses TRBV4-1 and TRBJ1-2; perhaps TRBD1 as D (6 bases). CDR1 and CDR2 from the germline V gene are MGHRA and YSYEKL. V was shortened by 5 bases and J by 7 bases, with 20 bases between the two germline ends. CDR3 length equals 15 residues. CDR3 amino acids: CASSSDRSLSVGYTF. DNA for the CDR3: TGCGCCAGCAGCAGCGACAGGTCCCTAAGTGTTGGCTACACCTTC.

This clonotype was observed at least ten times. CDR3 DNA sequence: TGTGCCAGCAGTTTATACAGGTCCTATGGCTACACCTTC. The encoded protein is CASSLYRSYGYTF. The chain couples TRBV12-3 or TRBV12-4 to TRBJ1-2; the D gene is possibly TRBD1 (5 bases). This CDR3 region has 13 residues. Trimming pared 2 bases from V and 4 bases from J, leaving 8 bases between.

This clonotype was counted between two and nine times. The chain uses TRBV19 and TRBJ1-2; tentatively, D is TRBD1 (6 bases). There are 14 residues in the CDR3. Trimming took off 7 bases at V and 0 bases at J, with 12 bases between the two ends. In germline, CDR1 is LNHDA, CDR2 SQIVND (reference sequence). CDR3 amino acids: CASNTGFSNYGYTF. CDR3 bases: TGTGCCAGTAACACAGGGTTCTCTAACTATGGCTACACCTTC.

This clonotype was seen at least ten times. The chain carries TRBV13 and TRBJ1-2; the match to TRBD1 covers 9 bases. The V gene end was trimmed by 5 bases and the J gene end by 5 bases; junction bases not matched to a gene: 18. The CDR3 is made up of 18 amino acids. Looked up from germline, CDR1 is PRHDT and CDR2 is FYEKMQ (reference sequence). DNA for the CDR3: TGTGCCAGCAGCCACACCGACCCTTTCTCCGGGACAGGGTATGGCTACACCTTC. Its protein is CASSHTDPFSGTGYGYTF.

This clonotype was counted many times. The CDR3 DNA follows: TGTGCCAGCAGTTTGCCGCTAAGGCCTAGCCACACCTTCTCCTACGAGCAGTACTTC. It specifies CASSLPLRPSHTFSYEQYF. The chain couples TRBV28 to TRBJ2-7, with a possible D match to TRBD2 (5 bases). Germline CDR1 MDHEN, CDR2 SYDVKM. The CDR3 is made up of 19 amino acids. With 3 bases removed from V and 0 bases from J, the gap between germline ends came to 24 bases.

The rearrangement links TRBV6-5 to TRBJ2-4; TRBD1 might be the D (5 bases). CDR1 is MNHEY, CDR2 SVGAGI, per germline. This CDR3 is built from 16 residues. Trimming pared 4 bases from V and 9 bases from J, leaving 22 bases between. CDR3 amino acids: CASSSAGKQSWGIQYF. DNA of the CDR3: TGTGCCAGCAGTTCGGCAGGGAAGCAGTCCTGGGGCATTCAGTACTTC.

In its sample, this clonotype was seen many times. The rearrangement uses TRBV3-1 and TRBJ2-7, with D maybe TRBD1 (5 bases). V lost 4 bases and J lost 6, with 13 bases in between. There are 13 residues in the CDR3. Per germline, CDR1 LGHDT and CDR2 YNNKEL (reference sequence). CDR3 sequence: CASSLGLTGEQYF. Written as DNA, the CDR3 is TGTGCCAGCAGCCTGGGGCTTACGGGCGAGCAGTACTTC.

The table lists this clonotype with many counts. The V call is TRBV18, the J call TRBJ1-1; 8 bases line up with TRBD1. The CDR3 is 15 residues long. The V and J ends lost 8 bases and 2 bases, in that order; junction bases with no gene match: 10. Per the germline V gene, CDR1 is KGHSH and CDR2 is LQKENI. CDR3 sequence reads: CASSSTGGKNTEAFF. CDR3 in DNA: TGTGCCAGCAGTTCTACAGGGGGTAAAAACACTGAAGCTTTCTTT.

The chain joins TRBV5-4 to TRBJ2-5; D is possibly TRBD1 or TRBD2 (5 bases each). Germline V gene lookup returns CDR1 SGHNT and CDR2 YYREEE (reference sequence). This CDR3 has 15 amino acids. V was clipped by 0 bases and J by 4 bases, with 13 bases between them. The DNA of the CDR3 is TGTGCCAGCAGCTTGGACCCGGGACGTAGAGAGACCCAGTACTTC. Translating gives CASSLDPGRRETQYF.

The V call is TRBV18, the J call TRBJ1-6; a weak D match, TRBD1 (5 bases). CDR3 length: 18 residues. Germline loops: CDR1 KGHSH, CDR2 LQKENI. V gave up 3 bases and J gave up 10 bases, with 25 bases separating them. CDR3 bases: TGTGCCAGCTCACCTTCCCCGGGACCTTTTCATGGTGACTCACCCCTCCACTTT. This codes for CASSPSPGPFHGDSPLHF.

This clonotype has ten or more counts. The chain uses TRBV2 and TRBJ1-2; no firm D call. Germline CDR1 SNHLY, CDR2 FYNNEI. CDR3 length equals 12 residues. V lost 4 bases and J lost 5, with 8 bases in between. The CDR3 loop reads CASSVREYGYTF. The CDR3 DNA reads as TGTGCCAGCAGTGTAAGGGAGTATGGCTACACCTTC.

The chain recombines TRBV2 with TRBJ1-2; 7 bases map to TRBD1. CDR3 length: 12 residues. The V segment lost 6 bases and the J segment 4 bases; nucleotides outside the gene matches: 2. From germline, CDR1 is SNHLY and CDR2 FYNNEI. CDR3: CASRGDSYGYTF. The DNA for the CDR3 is TGTGCCAGCAGGGGGGACAGCTATGGCTACACCTTC.

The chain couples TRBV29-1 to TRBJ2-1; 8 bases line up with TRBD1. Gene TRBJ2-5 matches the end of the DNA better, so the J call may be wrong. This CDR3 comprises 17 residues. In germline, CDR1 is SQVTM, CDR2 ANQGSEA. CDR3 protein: CSVEEDRDASPQETQYF. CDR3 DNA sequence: TGCAGCGTTGAAGAGGACAGGGACGCTTCCCCTCAAGAGACCCAGTACTTC.

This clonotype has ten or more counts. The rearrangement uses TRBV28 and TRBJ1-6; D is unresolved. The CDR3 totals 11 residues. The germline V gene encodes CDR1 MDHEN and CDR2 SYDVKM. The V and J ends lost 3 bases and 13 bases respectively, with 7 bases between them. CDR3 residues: CASSFRPPLHF. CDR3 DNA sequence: TGTGCCAGCAGTTTCAGGCCCCCCCTCCACTTT.

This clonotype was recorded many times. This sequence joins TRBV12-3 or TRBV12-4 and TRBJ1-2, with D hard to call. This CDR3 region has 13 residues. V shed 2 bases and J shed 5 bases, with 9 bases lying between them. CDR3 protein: CASSLRSLYGYTF. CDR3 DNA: TGTGCCAGCAGTTTAAGGAGCTTGTATGGCTACACCTTC.

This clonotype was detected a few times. The CDR3 DNA sequence: TGTGCCAGCAGCCAACTGCTCTCCTACAATGAGCAGTTCTTC. It specifies CASSQLLSYNEQFF. The V call is TRBV3-1, the J call TRBJ2-1; D remains unclear. Germline V CDR1 and CDR2: LGHDT, YNNKEL (reference sequence). The CDR3 contains 14 residues. V dropped 2 bases and J dropped 0 bases, with 5 bases sitting between them.

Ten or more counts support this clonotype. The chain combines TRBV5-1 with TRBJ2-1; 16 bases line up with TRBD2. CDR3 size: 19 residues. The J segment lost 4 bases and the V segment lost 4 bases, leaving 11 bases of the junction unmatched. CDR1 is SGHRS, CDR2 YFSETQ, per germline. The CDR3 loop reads CASSREGLAGGLGYNEQFF. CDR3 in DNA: TGCGCCAGCAGCCGGGAGGGACTAGCGGGGGGGCTAGGGTACAATGAGCAGTTCTTC.